This entry lists 13 T cell receptor beta chains sequenced from one sample in a study of OX40 agonist ivuxolimab in advanced cancers. Library preparation was by the immunoSEQ multiplex PCR assay. Drawn from immuneACCESS, this table holds only the in-frame rearrangements with V and J called that TCRdb kept. Clones are partly lost; checked studies trace under half to an unresolved V gene and leave the rest unexplained. Counted in this sample were 13,000 to 15,000 clones; 77% of them appeared once. The leading ten clones occupy less than 35% of the sample. Sample: CD4+ or CD8+ T cells sorted from blood, taken in a trial of the OX40 agonist ivuxolimab. Source of these receptors: an adult with an advanced solid tumor such as melanoma, head and neck, liver or kidney cancer.

V gene TRBV7-9 combines with J gene TRBJ2-7; tentatively, D is TRBD1 (6 bases). The germline CDR1 and CDR2 sequences are SEHNR and FQNEAQ (reference sequence). Deletions cut 8 bases from V and 3 bases from J, with 14 bases between. The CDR3 contains 13 residues. CDR3 sequence: CASEGQPNYEQYF. The CDR3 region has the DNA TGTGCCAGCGAAGGACAGCCGAACTACGAGCAGTACTTC.

V is TRBV7-9 and J is TRBJ2-1; 9 bases agree with TRBD2. With 2 bases clipped from V and 4 bases from J, the junction kept 9 bases outside the gene matches. Germline V gene sequence: CDR1 SEHNR, CDR2 FQNEAQ (reference sequence). CDR3 size: 17 residues. The CDR3 bases are TGTGCCAGCAGCTTAATTAGCGGGGGTTCACCTTACAATGAGCAGTTCTTC. This gives the protein CASSLISGGSPYNEQFF.

This clone was recorded once. Mismatch with germline at one junction end may stem from a read error. The CDR3 sequence: CASSLAGRTDTQYF. The CDR3 bases are TGTGCCAGCAGCCTAGCGGGACGCACAGATACGCAGTATTTT. J is TRBJ2-3 and V is TRBV7-8, with 9 nucleotides matching TRBD2. The CDR3 consists of 14 residues. Germline lookup yields CDR1 SGHVS and CDR2 FQNEAQ.

The V call is TRBV7-9, the J call TRBJ1-1; 7 nucleotides align to TRBD1. The trim removed 6 bases at V and 1 base at J, leaving 5 bases unmatched. Per germline, CDR1 SEHNR and CDR2 FQNEAQ (reference sequence). This CDR3 contains 14 residues. The CDR3 region is CASRDQGGNTEAFF. In nucleotides, the CDR3 is TGTGCCAGCAGGGACCAGGGGGGGAACACTGAAGCTTTCTTT.

The rearrangement joins TRBV28 to TRBJ1-1; possibly TRBD1 for D (5 bases). V lost 6 bases and J lost 2, with 7 bases in between. The length of the CDR3 is 12 residues. The germline gives CDR1 MDHEN, CDR2 SYDVKM. CDR3 sequence (DNA): TGTGCCAGCAGGGGGGGTAACACTGAAGCTTTCTTT. Amino acid sequence: CASRGGNTEAFF.

The J gene is TRBJ2-3, the V gene TRBV29-1; D not resolved. Germline values: CDR1 SQVTM, CDR2 ANQGSEA. The CDR3 has 16 residues. Trimming cost V 1 base and J 3 bases, with 17 bases left between them. The DNA of the CDR3 is TGCAGCGTTGAAGCTTTAGAACAGCTACCTACAGATACGCAGTATTTT. It is translated as CSVEALEQLPTDTQYF.

The chain carries TRBV7-2 and TRBJ2-7; the D gene is possibly TRBD2 (6 bases). V lost 1 base, J lost 1 base, and 8 bases lay in between. The CDR3 has 14 amino acids. Germline assignment: CDR1 SGHTA and CDR2 FQGNSA. In DNA, the CDR3 is TGTGCCAGCAGCTTAGATGGGGGGTCCTACGAGCAGTACTTC. Protein sequence: CASSLDGGSYEQYF.

In this sample, this clone turned up once. The chain uses TRBV28 and TRBJ1-2, with 8 bases identical to TRBD1. The CDR3 is made up of 13 amino acids. The germline gives CDR1 MDHEN, CDR2 SYDVKM. The J segment lost 8 bases and the V segment lost 5 bases, leaving 7 bases of the junction unmatched. CDR3 residues: CASSPVTGDGYTF. The CDR3 DNA is TGTGCCAGCAGTCCTGTGACAGGGGACGGCTACACCTTC.

This clone occurred a few times. Other DNA sequences in the sample encode the same CDR3. The chain has TRBV7-9 and TRBJ2-1; D is undetermined. This CDR3 has 19 amino acids. Deletions cut 2 bases from V and 0 bases from J, with 20 bases between. The germline CDR1 and CDR2 sequences are SEHNR and FQNEAQ (reference sequence). CDR3 region: CASSLQPRAGQNSYNEQFF. CDR3 DNA sequence: TGTGCCAGCAGCTTACAACCGCGTGCTGGCCAAAACTCCTACAATGAGCAGTTCTTC.

The rearrangement links TRBV19 to TRBJ1-1; 8 nucleotides align to TRBD1. The junction had 7 bases not matched to a gene; V was cut back by 8 bases and J by 5 bases. CDR3 length: 13 residues. Germline-derived CDR1 and CDR2 are LNHDA and SQIVND (reference sequence). For the CDR3, the DNA is TGTGCCAGTGGTCCCAGGGGGCTGACTGAAGCTTTCTTT. Translating it yields CASGPRGLTEAFF.

The V gene is TRBV27, the J gene TRBJ2-1; 7 bases map to TRBD2. Germline V gene lookup returns CDR1 MNHEY and CDR2 SMNVEV (reference sequence). The ends lost 4 bases at V and 12 bases at J; junction bases unmatched: 9. The CDR3 length is 13 residues. CDR3 DNA sequence: TGTGCCAGCAGTTCCTCGAGACTAGCCGTGCAGTTCTTC. As protein: CASSSSRLAVQFF.

The genes are TRBV10-2 and TRBJ1-1; D not certain. The V gene's germline CDR1 is WSHSY and CDR2 SAAADI. Trimming removed 0 bases from V and 2 bases from J, with 4 bases in between. CDR3 length: 13 residues. The DNA for the CDR3 is TGCGCCAGCAGTGAGTCGCCTAACACTGAAGCTTTCTTT. Amino acids: CASSESPNTEAFF.

The chain employs TRBV19 and TRBJ1-5; 10 bases are a match to TRBD1. Germline CDR1 is LNHDA and CDR2 is SQIVND (reference sequence). This CDR3 has 16 residues. Trimming took 7 bases from V and 5 from J; bases not matched to a gene: 11. The CDR3: CASMHRLGQGYQPQHF. The CDR3 DNA reads as TGTGCCAGTATGCATCGTCTGGGACAGGGGTATCAGCCCCAGCATTTT. The whole variable domain, remainder taken from reference TRBV19 and TRBJ1-5, is DGGITQSPKYLFRKEGQNVTLSCEQNLNHDAMYWYRQDPGQGLRLIYYSQIVNDFQKGDIAEGYSVSREKKESFPLTVTSAQKNPTAFYLCASMHRLGQGYQPQHFGDGTRLSIL.